This T cell receptor beta chain derives from a study of T-cell reconstitution after alpha-beta-depleted transplantation in children. Trimming cost V 4 bases and J 4 bases; bases outside gene matches: 7. Germline values: CDR1 SEHNR, CDR2 FQNEAQ (reference sequence). This CDR3 region has 15 residues. TCRbeta library preparation incorporated unique molecular identifiers. TCRdb redid the calling of the PCR reads with MiXCR, one entry per CDR3 protein. The table lists about 690,000 distinct CDR3 sequences, around a sixth of them singletons. The chain joins TRBV7-9 to TRBJ1-2, with 9 bases aligning to TRBD1. The receptor's source is a human donor who donated a stem cell graft to a child with acute myeloid leukemia. Sequenced material: PBMCs from the stem cell graft donor, taken from the stem cell graft. CDR3 residues: CASSSSGQGIYGYTF. The CDR3 nucleotides read TGTGCCAGCAGCTCATCGGGACAGGGCATCTATGGCTACACCTTC.